This passage covers 18 T cell receptor beta chains from one sample sequenced in a study of CD8 T cells in Susac syndrome. Random hexamers served to reverse transcribe roughly 0.45 to 1 ug RNA. A single record per CDR3 protein comes from TCRdb applying MiXCR to the immunoSEQ multiplex PCR reads. The repertoire consists of 150,000 to 200,000 distinct CDR3 sequences, with 95% occurring once and the leading ten covering around 0.15%. The material sequenced was CD8+ T cells from PBMCs. These receptors all come from a human donor with multiple sclerosis.

The rearrangement uses TRBV2 and TRBJ1-5; D is unresolved. CDR3 length: 12 amino acids. CDR1 SNHLY and CDR2 FYNNEI come from the germline V gene. Deletions cut 6 bases from V and 4 bases from J, with 7 bases between. The CDR3 bases are TGTGCCAGCAGAATAAGTAATCAGCCCCAGCATTTT. It encodes CASRISNQPQHF.

V and J are TRBV15 and TRBJ1-6, with a possible D match to TRBD1 (5 bases). V gave up 9 bases and J gave up 0 bases, with 21 bases separating them. CDR1 is LNHNV and CDR2 is YYDKDF in the germline V gene (reference sequence). This CDR3 contains 18 residues. This CDR3 reads CATGLGPVSGSYNSPLHF. The CDR3 bases are TGTGCCACAGGACTGGGACCGGTTTCTGGCTCCTATAATTCACCCCTCCACTTT.

The V call is TRBV21-1, the J call TRBJ2-1; TRBD2 is the table's D call, not checked against the DNA. TRBV21-1 has pseudogene status. This CDR3 contains 17 residues. As DNA, the CDR3 is TGTGCCAGCAGCTCCAGACTAGCGGGAGGGAACTACAATGAGCAGTTCTTC. It codes for CASSSRLAGGNYNEQFF.

V usage is TRBV15 and J usage is TRBJ2-1; D possibly corresponds to TRBD1 (6 bases). This CDR3 spans 14 amino acids. The germline gives CDR1 LNHNV, CDR2 YYDKDF (reference sequence). Trimming stripped 8 bases from V and 0 bases from J, with 11 bases between. The DNA of the CDR3 is TGTGCCACCGCTCCACAGGGCTCCTACAATGAGCAGTTCTTC. It yields the protein CATAPQGSYNEQFF.

The chain carries TRBV9 and TRBJ2-1; D is uncertain. Germline CDR1 reads SGDLS; CDR2 reads YYNGEE. The V gene lost 3 bases and the J gene lost 8 bases, with 15 bases spanning the gap. The CDR3 is 14 residues long. CDR3: CASSARRVSDEQFF. The CDR3 DNA follows: TGTGCCAGCAGCGCCCGCCGGGTGAGCGATGAGCAGTTCTTC.

The chain recombines TRBV5-1 with TRBJ2-7; tentative D call: TRBD2 (6 bases). The CDR3 is 15 amino acids. V was shortened by 2 bases and J by 6 bases, with 18 bases between the two germline ends. Looked up from germline, CDR1 is SGHRS and CDR2 is YFSETQ. The CDR3 is CASSLLRDSPSEQYF. The CDR3 DNA reads TGCGCCAGCAGCTTACTCCGGGACTCTCCCTCCGAGCAGTACTTC.

This chain links TRBV6-1 with TRBJ2-1; D remains unclear. Germline CDR1 and CDR2: MNHNS and SASEGT. This CDR3 comprises 16 residues. The V gene lost 3 bases and the J gene lost 6 bases, with 18 bases spanning the gap. The CDR3 nucleotides are TGTGCCAGCAGTGAGGGTGAGGTGTGGATAATCAATGAGCAGTTCTTC. Residues: CASSEGEVWIINEQFF.

This chain links TRBV29-1 with TRBJ1-1, with unresolved D. Germline CDR1 reads SQVTM; CDR2 reads ANQGSEA. This CDR3 is 12 amino acids long. The V gene lost 5 bases and the J gene lost 8 bases, with 15 bases spanning the gap. In nucleotides, the CDR3 is TGCAGCGTTATACTTAGTTCGGGGGAAGCTTTCTTT. Its protein is CSVILSSGEAFF.

V usage is TRBV2 and J usage is TRBJ2-1, with D perhaps given as TRBD1 or TRBD2 (6 bases each). Trimming left V 7 bases short and J 9 bases short, with 10 bases between. The CDR3 covers 11 residues. Per germline, CDR1 SNHLY and CDR2 FYNNEI. Here the CDR3 reads CASMGGGEQFF. CDR3 sequence (DNA): TGTGCCAGCATGGGGGGCGGTGAGCAGTTCTTC.

The chain employs TRBV23-1 and TRBJ1-2; D uncertain. TRBV23-1 is an ORF, with its function uncertain. V shed 3 bases and J shed 5 bases, with 10 bases lying between them. CDR3 length equals 13 residues. This CDR3 is CASSQSGPYGYTF. CDR3 in DNA: TGCGCCAGCAGTCAGTCGGGTCCTTATGGCTACACCTTC.

The V and J genes are TRBV20-1 and TRBJ2-7, with D maybe TRBD1 (5 bases). Germline lookup yields CDR1 DFQATT and CDR2 SNEGSKA (reference sequence). V lost 1 base and J 4 bases, leaving 11 bases between the germline ends. The CDR3 has 13 amino acids. The CDR3 DNA follows: TGCAGTGCTAGAGCCGACAGCCTATACGAGCAGTACTTC. This gives the protein CSARADSLYEQYF.

The gene calls are TRBV29-1 and TRBJ2-7; 7 nucleotides agree with TRBD2. J lost 0 bases, V lost 1 base, and 6 bases had no gene match. The CDR3 runs 15 residues. The germline CDR1 and CDR2 sequences are SQVTM and ANQGSEA. This chain's CDR3 is CSVEGAGGSSYEQYF. CDR3 sequence (DNA): TGCAGCGTTGAAGGGGCTGGCGGGAGCTCCTACGAGCAGTACTTC.

The rearrangement uses TRBV25-1 and TRBJ2-3; D not certain. The CDR3 covers 14 residues. The V gene lost 0 bases and the J gene lost 0 bases, with 4 bases spanning the gap. From germline, CDR1 is MGHDK and CDR2 SYGVNS. CDR3 nucleotide sequence: TGTGCCAGCAGTGAATATACTAGCACAGATACGCAGTATTTT. It encodes CASSEYTSTDTQYF.

The chain links TRBV12-5 to TRBJ2-1, with D perhaps TRBD1 (5 bases). V dropped 6 bases and J dropped 0 bases, with 12 bases sitting between them. This CDR3 is 15 amino acids long. CDR1 is LGHNT and CDR2 is FRNRAP in the germline V gene. The CDR3 is CASGQDKSSYNEQFF. In DNA form, the CDR3 reads TGTGCTAGTGGCCAGGACAAGAGCTCCTACAATGAGCAGTTCTTC.

The chain combines TRBV29-1 with TRBJ2-1; TRBD2 might be the D (7 bases). This CDR3 comprises 14 residues. V lost 8 bases, J lost 3 bases, and 17 bases lay in between. Germline CDR1 reads SQVTM; CDR2 reads ANQGSEA. The chain's CDR3 is CSPIRGALYNEQFF. CDR3 bases: TGCAGCCCTATTCGGGGGGCCCTCTACAATGAGCAGTTCTTC.

The J gene is TRBJ1-1, the V gene TRBV5-4; D remains ambiguous. The germline V and J ends were trimmed by 3 bases and 7 bases, with 10 bases remaining between them. CDR3 length: 12 amino acids. The germline V gene encodes CDR1 SGHNT and CDR2 YYREEE (reference sequence). This CDR3 is CASSSLGGEAFF. The CDR3 nucleotides are TGTGCCAGCAGCTCTCTGGGCGGTGAAGCTTTCTTT.

The chain recombines TRBV12-3 or TRBV12-4 with TRBJ1-1; perhaps TRBD1 as D (5 bases). V was shortened by 3 bases and J by 1 base, with 18 bases between the two germline ends. The CDR3 spans 17 residues. The CDR3 sequence is CASSFNRWGRENTEAFF. Written as DNA, the CDR3 is TGTGCCAGCAGTTTTAATCGGTGGGGCAGGGAGAACACTGAAGCTTTCTTT.

This clonotype is a singleton in its sample. The rearrangement links TRBV27 to TRBJ1-2; D not resolved. The CDR3 loop spans 11 amino acids. From germline, CDR1 is MNHEY and CDR2 SMNVEV (reference sequence). The V end lost 6 bases, the J end lost 4 bases, and 6 bases lay between the germline ends. The CDR3 coding sequence is TGTGCCAGCAGGGCCTTCTATGGCTACACCTTC. This translates into CASRAFYGYTF.